Below, one T cell receptor beta chain is given with its context. The data were obtained in a study of blood T cell repertoires in COVID-19. Study overall: The cDNA or gDNA used as material had been derived from T cells, B-cell-depleted T cells, or PBMCs.

Generated by immunoSEQ multiplex PCR, the TCRdb table keeps only in-frame clones and is missing some. The sample lists approximately 74,000 clones, about 90% occurring once. There are 15 residues in the CDR3. The V and J ends lost 5 bases and 2 bases respectively, with 13 bases between them. Germline values: CDR1 SSHAT, CDR2 FNYEAQ (reference sequence). This chain uses TRBV7-7 with TRBJ1-3; D may be TRBD1 (6 bases). The sequence was obtained from a woman of 80 years or more with active or convalescent COVID-19. Specimen: peripheral blood. The CDR3 spells CASSLEWGPGNTIYF. The CDR3 nucleotides read TGTGCCAGCAGCCTCGAGTGGGGGCCTGGAAACACCATATATTTT. The entire variable domain, with the rest obtained from reference TRBV7-7 and TRBJ1-3, is as follows: GAGVSQSPRYKVTKRGQDVTLRCDPISSHATLYWYQQALGQGPEFLTYFNYEAQPDKSGLPSDRFSAERPEGSISTLTIQRTEQRDSAMYRCASSLEWGPGNTIYFGEGSWLTVV.